One and the same sample provided the 10 T cell receptor beta chains below, sequenced in a study of T cells in tuberculosis. Assay: immunoSEQ multiplex PCR; the TCRdb copy retains only in-frame clones and omits some. The repertoire holds about 45,000 clones, around 94% seen once, with about 2% in the top ten. Sequenced material: PBMCs. These receptors all come from a donor aged 5 to 30 with latent tuberculosis or without tuberculosis infection. Some clones in this sample may be carry-over from other donors' samples.

This chain uses TRBV5-4 with TRBJ2-7; no definite D call. This CDR3 spans 14 amino acids. Germline V gene data show CDR1 as SGHNT and CDR2 as YYREEE (reference sequence). Trimming removed 3 bases at V and 0 bases at J, with 10 bases between. In nucleotides, the CDR3 is TGTGCCAGCAGCTCTGTACAGAGCTCCTACGAGCAGTACTTC. Translated: CASSSVQSSYEQYF.

The rearrangement uses TRBV5-1 and TRBJ2-1; 13 bases fit TRBD2. The CDR3 covers 17 residues. V shed 2 bases, J shed 2 bases, and the junction held 4 bases outside the gene matches. Germline CDR1 reads SGHRS; CDR2 reads YFSETQ. As DNA, the CDR3 is TGCGCCAGCAGCTTCTCTGGGACTAGCGGGGCCTACAATGAGCAGTTCTTC. Protein sequence: CASSFSGTSGAYNEQFF.

The rearrangement joins TRBV27 to TRBJ2-7; 8 nucleotides match TRBD2. J was trimmed by 5 bases and V by 8 bases; bases with no gene match: 11. Germline values: CDR1 MNHEY, CDR2 SMNVEV (reference sequence). The CDR3 is 14 residues long. Here the CDR3 DNA reads TGTGCCAGCGCGGGGAAGCGGGAGAGGAACGAGCAGTACTTC. Translating it yields CASAGKRERNEQYF.

The chain combines TRBV27 with TRBJ1-4, with D maybe TRBD1 (6 bases). CDR3 length equals 14 residues. In germline, CDR1 is MNHEY, CDR2 SMNVEV (reference sequence). V was shortened by 8 bases and J by 3 bases, with 13 bases between the two germline ends. The CDR3 reads CASCKGGANEKLFF. The DNA for the CDR3 is TGTGCCAGCTGTAAGGGGGGGGCTAATGAAAAACTGTTTTTT.

The chain carries TRBV28 and TRBJ1-1, with TRBD1 matching 8 bases. CDR3 size: 15 residues. V trimming: 5 bases; J trimming: 5 bases; junction bases outside the gene matches: 10. In germline, CDR1 is MDHEN, CDR2 SYDVKM. This chain's CDR3 is CASSPPTGAGTEAFF. The CDR3 DNA reads TGTGCCAGCAGTCCGCCGACAGGGGCGGGTACTGAAGCTTTCTTT.

CDR3 sequence: CASSSQQGVESEAFF. The CDR3 DNA follows: TGTGCCAGCAGCTCGCAACAGGGAGTAGAATCTGAAGCTTTCTTT. The chain links TRBV7-6 to TRBJ1-1; the D gene is possibly TRBD1 (6 bases). CDR3 size: 15 residues. Trimming removed 4 bases at V and 6 bases at J, with 18 bases between. Germline V gene sequence: CDR1 SGHVS, CDR2 FNYEAQ.

V is TRBV4-1 and J is TRBJ1-4; 10 bases are shared with TRBD1. CDR1 and CDR2 (germline): MGHRA, YSYEKL. With V trimmed by 0 bases and J by 5 bases, 3 bases remained unmatched. CDR3 size: 16 residues. CDR3 amino acids: CASSQDGDRGNEKLFF. The CDR3 DNA is TGCGCCAGCAGCCAAGATGGGGACAGGGGCAATGAAAAACTGTTTTTT.

The rearrangement uses TRBV18 and TRBJ2-3; 7 positions agree with TRBD2. From germline, CDR1 is KGHSH and CDR2 LQKENI. There are 17 residues in the CDR3. With V trimmed by 3 bases and J by 4 bases, 13 bases remained unmatched. CDR3 sequence reads: CASSPRGGGLSADTQYF. Written as DNA, the CDR3 is TGTGCCAGCTCACCCCGGGGCGGGGGATTGAGCGCAGATACGCAGTATTTT. Filled out from reference TRBV18 and TRBJ2-3, the complete variable domain reads NAGVMQNPRHLVRRRGQEARLRCSPMKGHSHVYWYRQLPEEGLKFMVYLQKENIIDESGMPKERFSAEFPKEGPSILRIQQVVRGDSAAYFCASSPRGGGLSADTQYFGPGTRLTVL.

The chain recombines TRBV4-3 with TRBJ1-2, with 9 bases aligning to TRBD1. This CDR3 region has 15 residues. V lost 2 bases to trimming and J lost 5 bases; unmatched junction nucleotides: 6. Germline CDR1 reads LGHNA; CDR2 reads YSLEER. CDR3 sequence (DNA): TGCGCCAGCAGCCAATATGACAGGGGGGAGTATGGCTACACCTTC. This gives the protein CASSQYDRGEYGYTF.

A few counts support this clone. V and J are TRBV6-5 and TRBJ2-3; 8 nucleotides agree with TRBD2. This CDR3 spans 15 amino acids. Germline values: CDR1 MNHEY, CDR2 SVGAGI. The J segment lost 0 bases and the V segment lost 5 bases, leaving 4 bases of the junction unmatched. CDR3 DNA sequence: TGTGCCAGCAGTCCGATAGCGGGGAGCACAGATACGCAGTATTTT. Translating gives CASSPIAGSTDTQYF.